This T cell receptor (beta chain) was sequenced in a study of blood T cell repertoires in COVID-19. Seattle's enrolled individuals joined amid active infection and were then monitored longitudinally. Libraries were prepared by immunoSEQ multiplex PCR; TCRdb keeps only in-frame clonotypes and omits some of them. The data show 200,000 to 250,000 clones, approximately 80% seen once. The TCR originated in a woman of 80 years or more with COVID-19, enrolled during active disease. Sequenced material: peripheral blood.

For the CDR3, the DNA is TGTGCCATCGCCGAGGGGCCAGCGGGAGGATACAATGAGCAGTTCTTC. As protein: CAIAEGPAGGYNEQFF. The chain carries TRBV10-3 and TRBJ2-1; 9 nucleotides align to TRBD2. The germline V gene has CDR1 ENHRY and CDR2 SYGVKD. V dropped 8 bases and J dropped 4; count of bases not matched to a gene: 12. The CDR3 runs to 16 residues.